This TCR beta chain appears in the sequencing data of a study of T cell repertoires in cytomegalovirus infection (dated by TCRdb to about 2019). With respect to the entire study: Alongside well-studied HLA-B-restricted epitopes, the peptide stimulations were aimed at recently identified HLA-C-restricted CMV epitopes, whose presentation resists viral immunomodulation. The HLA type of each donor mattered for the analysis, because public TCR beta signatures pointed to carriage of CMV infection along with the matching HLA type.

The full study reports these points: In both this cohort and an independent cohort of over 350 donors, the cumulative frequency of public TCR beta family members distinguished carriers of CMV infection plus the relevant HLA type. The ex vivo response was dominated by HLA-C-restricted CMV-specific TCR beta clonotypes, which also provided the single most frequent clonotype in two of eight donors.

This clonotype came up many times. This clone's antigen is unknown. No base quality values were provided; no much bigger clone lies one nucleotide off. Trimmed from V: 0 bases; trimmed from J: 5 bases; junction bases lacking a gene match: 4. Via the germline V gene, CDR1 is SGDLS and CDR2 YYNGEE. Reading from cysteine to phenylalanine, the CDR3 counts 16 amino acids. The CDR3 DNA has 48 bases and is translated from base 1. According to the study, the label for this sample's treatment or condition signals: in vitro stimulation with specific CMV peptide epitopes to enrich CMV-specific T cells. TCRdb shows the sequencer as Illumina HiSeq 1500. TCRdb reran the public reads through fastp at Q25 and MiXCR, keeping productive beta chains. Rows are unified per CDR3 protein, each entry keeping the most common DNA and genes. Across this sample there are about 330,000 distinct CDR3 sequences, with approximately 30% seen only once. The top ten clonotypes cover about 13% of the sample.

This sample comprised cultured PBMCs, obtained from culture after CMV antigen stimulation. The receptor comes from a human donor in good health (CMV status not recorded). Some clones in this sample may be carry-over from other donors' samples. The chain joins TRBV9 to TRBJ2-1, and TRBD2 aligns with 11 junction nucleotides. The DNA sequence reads TGTGCCAGCAGCGTAGGTAGCGGGAGGGCGGACAATGAGCAGTTCTTC. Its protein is CASSVGSGRADNEQFF.